The 18 T cell receptor beta chains reported below all come from one sample, sequenced in a study of metastatic and nonmetastatic thyroid tumors. Thyroid surgery had not been preceded by any treatment in any patient. TCRdb reprocessed the PCR reads using MiXCR. The repertoire holds about 20,000 clones, with approximately 28% as singletons. Sequenced input: tumor tissue. The receptors originated from a female donor with papillary thyroid cancer or a benign thyroid nodule (not recorded which). Some clones in this sample may be carry-over from other donors' samples.

This clone came up a few times. The chain joins TRBV20-1 to TRBJ2-7; the match to TRBD2 covers 9 bases. Germline values: CDR1 DFQATT, CDR2 SNEGSKA (reference sequence). With V trimmed by 0 bases and J by 8 bases, 5 bases remained unmatched. The CDR3 has 13 amino acids. DNA for the CDR3: TGCAGTGCTAGAGAGGGACTAGCTCAGCAGCAGTACTTC. Translated, it gives CSAREGLAQQQYF.

Many counts were recorded for this clone. The CDR3, as DNA: TGTGCCTCAGGGCCGGGGACATACACAGATACGCAGTATTTT. Its translation: CASGPGTYTDTQYF. This chain uses TRBV9 with TRBJ2-3; possibly TRBD1 for D (6 bases). Trimming took 10 bases from V and 2 from J, leaving 17 bases between them. CDR1 is SGDLS and CDR2 is YYNGEE in the germline V gene. The CDR3 runs to 14 residues.

The chain carries TRBV3-1 and TRBJ1-1, with D uncertain. This CDR3 spans 14 amino acids. The V gene's germline CDR1 is LGHDT and CDR2 YNNKEL (reference sequence). V dropped 0 bases and J dropped 0 bases, with 5 bases sitting between them. The DNA for the CDR3 is TGTGCCAGCAGCCAAGATCTAATGAACACTGAAGCTTTCTTT. It codes for CASSQDLMNTEAFF.

V usage is TRBV5-1 and J usage is TRBJ2-3, with D tentatively TRBD2 (6 bases). Germline lookup yields CDR1 SGHRS and CDR2 YFSETQ. Trimming took 5 bases from V and 0 from J, leaving 10 bases between them. The CDR3 length is 14 residues. The CDR3 reads CASRGDFSTDTQYF. The CDR3 DNA reads as TGCGCCAGCAGGGGGGACTTTAGCACAGATACGCAGTATTTT.

The sample holds a few counts of this clone. The V call is TRBV6-1, the J call TRBJ2-1, with TRBD2 matching over 14 bases. Unmatched junction bases numbered 10, after V lost 8 bases and J lost 7 bases. The germline CDR1 and CDR2 sequences are MNHNS and SASEGT. This CDR3 contains 16 residues. In DNA, the CDR3 is TGTGCCAGCGGGGGTACCGGGACTAGCGGGAGAAATGAGCAGTTCTTC. This translates into CASGGTGTSGRNEQFF.

This clone was observed once. The J gene is TRBJ2-7, the V gene TRBV2; D is ambiguous. The germline V gene encodes CDR1 SNHLY and CDR2 FYNNEI. Deletions cut 7 bases from V and 0 bases from J, with 10 bases between. The CDR3 sequence is 13 residues long. The CDR3 protein is CASIPTDSYEQYF. The CDR3 DNA reads as TGTGCCAGCATCCCGACGGACTCCTACGAGCAGTACTTC.

This clone was counted only a few times. This chain uses TRBV12-3 or TRBV12-4 with TRBJ1-2, with D unclear. V was cut by 2 bases and J by 2 bases, with 3 bases left in between. CDR3 length: 12 residues. The CDR3 reads CASSLQNYGYTF. CDR3 DNA sequence: TGTGCCAGCAGTTTACAGAACTATGGCTACACCTTC.

This clone was counted many times. V usage is TRBV11-2 and J usage is TRBJ2-7; no firm D call. This CDR3 has 14 residues. From germline, CDR1 is SGHAT and CDR2 FQNNGV. V lost 5 bases and J lost 7, with 18 bases in between. The CDR3, as DNA: TGTGCCAGCAGCCCCCAGAGGTTATCCGGGGAGCAGTACTTC. Translated: CASSPQRLSGEQYF.

This clone was found many times. Other DNA variants within this sample encode the same CDR3. This chain links TRBV3-1 with TRBJ1-4; D is unresolved. Trimming removed 4 bases at V and 8 bases at J, with 8 bases between. CDR1 is LGHDT, CDR2 YNNKEL, per germline (reference sequence). The CDR3 is 12 amino acids. The CDR3 DNA reads as TGTGCCAGCAGCCCCCAGTCCGAAAAACTGTTTTTT. Residues: CASSPQSEKLFF.

This clone came up a few times. Germline and junction disagree at one end, which may indicate a read error. Here the CDR3 DNA reads TGTGCTTCGGCGGATTTCTACAGTGAGCAGTTCTTC. Its protein is CASADFYSEQFF. The chain employs TRBV10-3 and TRBJ2-1; no clear D. The germline V gene encodes CDR1 ENHRY and CDR2 SYGVKD. The length of the CDR3 is 12 residues.

This clone was detected only a few times. The CDR3 is CASSAPGQGAYEQYF. The CDR3 bases are TGTGCCAGCAGTGCCCCCGGACAGGGGGCTTACGAGCAGTACTTC. V is TRBV25-1 and J is TRBJ2-7, with 11 bases lining up with TRBD1. Germline lookup yields CDR1 MGHDK and CDR2 SYGVNS. Losses at the gene ends were 4 bases for V and 4 bases for J; bases not matched to a gene: 6. The CDR3 runs to 15 residues.

This clone was seen a few times. The chain combines TRBV10-1 with TRBJ2-1; TRBD1 might be the D (5 bases). CDR3 length: 17 amino acids. Trimming cost V 7 bases and J 2 bases, with 21 bases left between them. Germline CDR1 WNHNN, CDR2 SYGVQD (reference sequence). Written as DNA, the CDR3 is TGCGCCAGCATTGATATTCCTCGGACATGTACCTACAATGAGCAGTTCTTC. This translates into CASIDIPRTCTYNEQFF.

The V call is TRBV10-1, the J call TRBJ2-7; no definite D call. CDR3 size: 11 residues. The ends were cut back, 4 bases at V and 2 bases at J, with 3 bases in the middle. CDR1 is WNHNN, CDR2 SYGVQD, per germline (reference sequence). In DNA form, the CDR3 reads TGCGCCAGCAGTGGGGCCTACGAGCAGTACTTC. Its protein is CASSGAYEQYF.

This clone was counted ten times or more. Lacking the conserved final phenylalanine or tryptophan, this CDR3 likely reflects a read error. J is TRBJ1-5 and V is TRBV20-1; D is uncertain. Per the germline V gene, CDR1 is DFQATT and CDR2 is SNEGSKA (reference sequence). This CDR3 has 13 amino acids. The CDR3 region is CSAREPVGQPQHS. DNA of the CDR3: TGCAGTGCGAGAGAACCGGTGGGGCAGCCCCAGCATTCT.

This clone was picked up many times. This may be a read error, as it is one base from a much larger clone. J is TRBJ2-7 and V is TRBV4-2, with TRBD2 matching 8 bases. Germline assignment: CDR1 LGHNA and CDR2 YNFKEQ. This CDR3 has 17 amino acids. J gave up 9 bases and V 1 base, and 17 bases lay outside the gene matches. DNA for the CDR3: TGTGCCAGCAGCCAAGGGGGGATAGCGGGACCTACTGGAGGGCAGTACTTC. Translation: CASSQGGIAGPTGGQYF.

The chain carries TRBV4-1 and TRBJ1-5; unclear D gene. V lost 1 base and J lost 0, with 7 bases in between. CDR3 length: 15 residues. CDR1 and CDR2 (germline): MGHRA, YSYEKL. CDR3 sequence: CASSQAQYSNQPQHF. The CDR3 DNA follows: TGCGCCAGCAGCCAAGCACAGTATAGCAATCAGCCCCAGCATTTT.

This clone occurred many times. The rearrangement uses TRBV19 and TRBJ2-2; TRBD2 matches at 7 bases. The CDR3 loop spans 18 amino acids. Germline loops: CDR1 LNHDA, CDR2 SQIVND (reference sequence). The V and J ends lost 6 bases and 2 bases, in that order; junction bases with no gene match: 15. DNA for the CDR3: TGTGCCAGTAGGCCGACTAGCTCCCAGCGGGGTAACACCGGGGAGCTGTTTTTT. Translating gives CASRPTSSQRGNTGELFF.

This clone was counted many times. This chain uses TRBV19 with TRBJ2-5; 9 nucleotides agree with TRBD1. The trim removed 0 bases at V and 5 bases at J, leaving 4 bases unmatched. This CDR3 is built from 15 residues. Germline assignment: CDR1 LNHDA and CDR2 SQIVND (reference sequence). CDR3 DNA: TGTGCCAGTAGTATAGAAGGGGGACAGGGCGAGACCCAGTACTTC. Its translation is CASSIEGGQGETQYF.